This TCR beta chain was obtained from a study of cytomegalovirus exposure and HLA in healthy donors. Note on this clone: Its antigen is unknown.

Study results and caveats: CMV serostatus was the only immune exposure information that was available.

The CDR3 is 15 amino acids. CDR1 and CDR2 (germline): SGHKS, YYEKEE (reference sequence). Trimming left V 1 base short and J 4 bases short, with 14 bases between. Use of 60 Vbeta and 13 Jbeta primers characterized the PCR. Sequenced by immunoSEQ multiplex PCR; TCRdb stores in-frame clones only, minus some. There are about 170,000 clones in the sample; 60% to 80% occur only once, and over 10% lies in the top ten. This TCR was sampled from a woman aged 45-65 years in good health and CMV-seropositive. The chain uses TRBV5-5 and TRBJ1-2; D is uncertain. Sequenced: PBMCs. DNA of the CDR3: TGTGCCAGCAGCTTGCGGAGGCAAACGGGCTATGGCTACACCTTC. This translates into CASSLRRQTGYGYTF.